The next 32 T cell receptor beta chains were all read from a single sample in a study of shared clonotypes between healthy human individuals. Produced via immunoSEQ multiplex PCR; TCRdb's table is partial and in-frame only. The data show about 2.4 million clones, roughly 93% seen once. Sequenced sample: naive CD4+ T cells from PBMCs. As to subset: CD45RA+ positively selected. These TCRs come from a young man in good health. Some clones in this sample may be carry-over from other donors' samples.

The count of this clone is one. V and J are TRBV7-6 and TRBJ2-7; D unresolved. CDR3 length: 14 residues. Germline values: CDR1 SGHVS, CDR2 FNYEAQ. Trimming cost V 2 bases and J 3 bases, with 11 bases left between them. The CDR3 here is CASSLLGIGYEQYF. In DNA form, the CDR3 reads TGTGCCAGCAGCTTACTAGGGATCGGCTACGAGCAGTACTTC.

The chain has TRBV27 and TRBJ2-7, with D tentatively TRBD1 (6 bases). Germline V gives CDR1 MNHEY, CDR2 SMNVEV (reference sequence). There are 15 residues in the CDR3. V shed 4 bases and J shed 3 bases, with 16 bases lying between them. The CDR3 nucleotides are TGTGCCAGCAGTTCCATACCGGGACATCTCTACGAGCAGTACTTC. Amino acid sequence: CASSSIPGHLYEQYF.

The chain combines TRBV30 with TRBJ1-1, with TRBD1 identical over 7 bases. In germline, CDR1 is GTSNPN, CDR2 SVGIG (reference sequence). J lost 4 bases, V lost 1 base, and 9 bases had no gene match. The length of the CDR3 is 15 residues. The CDR3 protein is CAWSAPTTGLTEAFF. CDR3 coding DNA: TGTGCCTGGAGTGCACCTACGACAGGGCTCACTGAAGCTTTCTTT.

Here the CDR3 reads CASSLGLEGTETQYF. The CDR3 nucleotides are TGTGCCAGCAGCTTAGGATTGGAGGGGACGGAGACCCAGTACTTC. The rearrangement joins TRBV7-3 to TRBJ2-5, with D tentatively TRBD2 (6 bases). Germline CDR1 reads SGHTA; CDR2 reads FQGTGA. V lost 2 bases and J 5 bases, leaving 15 bases between the germline ends. The CDR3 loop spans 15 amino acids.

The rearrangement uses TRBV5-4 and TRBJ1-1, with D possibly matching TRBD1 (6 bases). CDR3 size: 14 residues. The ends were cut back, 4 bases at V and 0 bases at J, with 10 bases in the middle. CDR1 is SGHNT, CDR2 YYREEE, per germline (reference sequence). CDR3 residues: CASSQDSVNTEAFF. The CDR3 DNA reads TGTGCCAGCAGCCAGGACAGTGTGAACACTGAAGCTTTCTTT. The whole variable domain, filled in from reference TRBV5-4 and TRBJ1-1, reads ETGVTQSPTHLIKTRGQQVTLRCSSQSGHNTVSWYQQALGQGPQFIFQYYREEENGRGNFPPRFSGLQFPNYSSELNVNALELDDSALYLCASSQDSVNTEAFFGQGTRLTVV.

About this clone: Other nucleotide sequences from this sample produce the same CDR3. This chain joins TRBV28 and TRBJ2-1; D gene uncertain. Germline CDR1 MDHEN, CDR2 SYDVKM. V was trimmed by 4 bases and J by 3 bases, leaving 7 bases between them. The CDR3 length is 13 residues. CDR3 sequence reads: CASSSLGYNEQFF. CDR3 coding DNA: TGTGCCAGCAGTTCCCTGGGCTACAATGAGCAGTTCTTC.

The chain combines TRBV6-4 with TRBJ1-1; D gene uncertain. CDR3 length equals 11 residues. The germline V gene encodes CDR1 MRHNA and CDR2 SNTAGT. V lost 2 bases and J 10 bases, leaving 8 bases between the germline ends. The DNA of the CDR3 is TGTGCCAGCAGTGACGGCGGGCCAGCTTTCTTT. Translating it yields CASSDGGPAFF.

The V call is TRBV5-1, the J call TRBJ2-7, with D perhaps matching TRBD2 (5 bases). The CDR3 contains 14 residues. CDR1 is SGHRS and CDR2 is YFSETQ in the germline V gene. Deletions cut 4 bases from V and 2 bases from J, with 13 bases between. The CDR3 sequence is CASSPEGKPYEQYF. CDR3 in DNA: TGCGCCAGCAGCCCTGAGGGTAAGCCCTACGAGCAGTACTTC.

V and J are TRBV5-1 and TRBJ2-1; D perhaps matches TRBD1 (5 bases). The CDR3 has 13 residues. Trimming removed 1 base at V and 6 bases at J, with 8 bases between. Germline V gene sequence: CDR1 SGHRS, CDR2 YFSETQ. The CDR3 reads CASSLQGLNEQFF. The CDR3 nucleotides are TGCGCCAGCAGCTTGCAGGGTCTCAATGAGCAGTTCTTC.

The CDR3 here is CASSYRGDRNYEQYF. In DNA, the CDR3 is TGTGCCAGCAGTTACCGGGGGGACAGAAACTACGAGCAGTACTTC. The chain couples TRBV6-5 to TRBJ2-7; possibly TRBD1 or TRBD2 for D (7 bases each). Germline CDR1 is MNHEY and CDR2 is SVGAGI. This CDR3 has 15 amino acids. V lost 2 bases, J lost 3 bases, and 14 bases lay in between.

The chain joins TRBV6-5 to TRBJ2-7, with D hard to call. CDR1 MNHEY and CDR2 SVGAGI come from the germline V gene. The CDR3 covers 14 residues. V lost 6 bases and J 7 bases, leaving 19 bases between the germline ends. The CDR3 loop reads CASSPDVPRVEQYF. The CDR3, as DNA: TGTGCCAGCAGCCCCGACGTCCCTCGCGTGGAGCAGTACTTC.

The chain links TRBV9 to TRBJ2-7; tentative D call: TRBD1 (5 bases). V dropped 4 bases and J dropped 2 bases, with 19 bases sitting between them. This CDR3 is 16 amino acids long. Germline CDR1 reads SGDLS; CDR2 reads YYNGEE. The DNA for the CDR3 is TGTGCCAGCAGCCCGCGCCCCCGGACACAGACCTACGAGCAGTACTTC. Translation gives CASSPRPRTQTYEQYF.

The genes are TRBV7-6 and TRBJ1-2; 8 bases map to TRBD1. Per the germline V gene, CDR1 is SGHVS and CDR2 is FNYEAQ. Trimming took 4 bases from V and 8 from J; bases not matched to a gene: 6. The CDR3 runs to 13 residues. The CDR3, as DNA: TGTGCCAGCAGCTCTCCGACAGGGGACGGCTACACCTTC. Translated: CASSSPTGDGYTF.

The genes are TRBV12-5 and TRBJ2-5; D remains ambiguous. V was clipped by 11 bases and J by 5 bases, with 18 bases between them. From germline, CDR1 is LGHNT and CDR2 FRNRAP. The CDR3 spans 13 residues. The CDR3 is CASREGYLETQYF. CDR3 nucleotide sequence: TGTGCTTCGAGAGAAGGGTATTTGGAGACCCAGTACTTC.

This rearrangement joins TRBV28 to TRBJ2-6; 8 positions match TRBD1. CDR1 and CDR2 from the germline V gene are MDHEN and SYDVKM. V was clipped by 6 bases and J by 2 bases; unmatched bases: 6. The CDR3 loop spans 16 amino acids. The CDR3 DNA follows: TGTGCCAGCAGAGCCCCAGGGGGCACTGGGGCCAACGTCCTGACTTTC. It codes for CASRAPGGTGANVLTF.

The V gene is TRBV18, the J gene TRBJ1-1; D ambiguous. Trimming cost V 3 bases and J 2 bases, with 16 bases left between them. Germline CDR1 and CDR2: KGHSH and LQKENI. CDR3 length equals 16 residues. The CDR3 loop is CASSPLGEVLNTEAFF. The CDR3 DNA follows: TGTGCCAGCTCACCCCTTGGTGAGGTCCTTAACACTGAAGCTTTCTTT.

The V gene is TRBV2, the J gene TRBJ1-1; D gene unclear. This CDR3 is built from 15 residues. Trimming removed 3 bases from V and 0 bases from J, with 11 bases in between. The V gene's germline CDR1 is SNHLY and CDR2 FYNNEI. As DNA, the CDR3 is TGTGCCAGCAGTGAGTCGGTACTGATGAACACTGAAGCTTTCTTT. The encoded protein is CASSESVLMNTEAFF.

The CDR3, as DNA: TGTGCCAGCAGCTTATTTCGCGGTTACAGGGTTAACACTGAAGCTTTCTTT. It specifies CASSLFRGYRVNTEAFF. The chain recombines TRBV7-8 with TRBJ1-1, with D maybe TRBD1 (6 bases). Trimming shortened V by 2 bases and J by 2 bases, and 18 bases separated the two germline ends. Germline CDR1 and CDR2: SGHVS and FQNEAQ. This CDR3 is 17 amino acids long.

The chain carries TRBV15 and TRBJ1-2; 10 bases are a match to TRBD1. This CDR3 spans 16 amino acids. Germline CDR1 and CDR2: LNHNV and YYDKDF (reference sequence). V gave up 2 bases and J gave up 8 bases; unmatched junction bases: 11. CDR3 coding DNA: TGTGCCACCAGCAGAACACGGACCGGGACAGGGGACGGCTACACCTTC. This encodes CATSRTRTGTGDGYTF.

The rearrangement uses TRBV5-4 and TRBJ2-1; either TRBD1 or TRBD2 may fit D (5 bases each). Trimming took 2 bases from V and 0 from J, leaving 18 bases between them. CDR1 and CDR2 from the germline V gene are SGHNT and YYREEE (reference sequence). This CDR3 comprises 18 residues. Here the CDR3 reads CASSFGGDSKISYNEQFF. The CDR3 DNA reads as TGTGCCAGCAGCTTTGGGGGAGACTCAAAGATCTCCTACAATGAGCAGTTCTTC.

This chain's CDR3 is CASSARQGAGELFF. DNA for the CDR3: TGTGCCAGCAGCGCCAGACAGGGGGCCGGGGAGCTGTTTTTT. The chain has TRBV9 and TRBJ2-2; 9 nucleotides agree with TRBD1. Germline trimming cut 3 bases from V and 6 bases from J; bases unmatched to any gene: 3. Germline loops: CDR1 SGDLS, CDR2 YYNGEE. The CDR3 runs to 14 residues.

The chain employs TRBV11-2 and TRBJ2-2, with 8 positions matching TRBD1. J was trimmed by 6 bases and V by 2 bases; bases with no gene match: 14. CDR1 is SGHAT, CDR2 FQNNGV, per germline. This CDR3 has 18 residues. CDR3 in amino acids: CASSLPLGDRGFPGELFF. The CDR3 DNA reads as TGTGCCAGCAGCTTACCTCTTGGAGACAGGGGTTTTCCCGGGGAGCTGTTTTTT.

The rearrangement links TRBV6-5 to TRBJ2-7; D possibly corresponds to TRBD1 (6 bases). V lost 8 bases and J lost 0, with 17 bases in between. The CDR3 spans 15 residues. Germline values: CDR1 MNHEY, CDR2 SVGAGI. Here the CDR3 DNA reads TGTGCCAGCCAAGCCTTGGGACAATACTCCTACGAGCAGTACTTC. This encodes CASQALGQYSYEQYF.

The CDR3 DNA sequence: TGCGCCAGCAGCCAAGATTCACAGGCCGTTAATCCAGCCCGACCCCTCCACTTT. The encoded protein is CASSQDSQAVNPARPLHF. The rearrangement joins TRBV4-1 to TRBJ1-6; D might be TRBD1 (5 bases). V was trimmed by 0 bases and J by 12 bases, leaving 24 bases between them. In germline, CDR1 is MGHRA, CDR2 YSYEKL. This CDR3 contains 18 residues.

Concerning this clone itself: Other DNA sequences within the sample encode an identical CDR3. The J gene is TRBJ1-4, the V gene TRBV7-9; D is unresolved. The ends were cut back, 2 bases at V and 2 bases at J, with 6 bases in the middle. The CDR3 sequence is 14 residues long. Germline V gene sequence: CDR1 SEHNR, CDR2 FQNEAQ (reference sequence). The CDR3 reads CASSLFATNEKLFF. The CDR3 region has the DNA TGTGCCAGCAGCTTATTTGCGACTAATGAAAAACTGTTTTTT.

V usage is TRBV5-1 and J usage is TRBJ1-1; D possibly corresponds to TRBD1 (6 bases). In germline, CDR1 is SGHRS, CDR2 YFSETQ. The V end lost 4 bases, the J end lost 7 bases, and 20 bases lay between the germline ends. The CDR3 has 15 residues. CDR3: CASSPRTESLGEAFF. The CDR3 DNA sequence: TGCGCCAGCAGCCCAAGGACAGAGTCCCTGGGTGAAGCTTTCTTT.

The chain links TRBV9 to TRBJ2-7, with D unresolved. V shed 0 bases and J shed 5 bases, with 3 bases lying between them. CDR1 is SGDLS, CDR2 YYNGEE, per germline. The CDR3 is 11 residues long. CDR3 sequence reads: CASSVDHEQYF. The CDR3 coding sequence is TGTGCCAGCAGCGTAGATCACGAGCAGTACTTC.

V usage is TRBV28 and J usage is TRBJ2-7, with 7 bases fitting TRBD1. The ends lost 5 bases at V and 6 bases at J; junction bases unmatched: 7. The CDR3 length is 13 residues. Germline-derived CDR1 and CDR2 are MDHEN and SYDVKM. Here the CDR3 DNA reads TGTGCCAGCAGTCCCCAGGGGGAGAGCGAGCAGTACTTC. It codes for CASSPQGESEQYF.

The rearrangement uses TRBV11-2 and TRBJ2-7; 7 bases agree with TRBD2. In germline, CDR1 is SGHAT, CDR2 FQNNGV. This CDR3 comprises 15 residues. Trimming at V came to 4 bases and at J to 2 bases, leaving 8 bases not matched to a gene. The CDR3 nucleotides are TGTGCCAGCAGCTCCCCCTCTCTAGCGGCCTACGAGCAGTACTTC. Its protein product is CASSSPSLAAYEQYF.

Concerning this clone: Other DNA sequences within the sample encode an identical CDR3. The chain combines TRBV20-1 with TRBJ1-2; D is perhaps TRBD1 (5 bases). CDR1 and CDR2 (germline): DFQATT, SNEGSKA (reference sequence). Trimming removed 6 bases at V and 5 bases at J, with 10 bases between. The CDR3 spans 11 residues. CDR3 amino acids: CSAPGGYGYTF. The CDR3 nucleotides read TGCAGTGCCCCGGGGGGTTATGGCTACACCTTC.

This chain uses TRBV2 with TRBJ2-7; tentatively, D is TRBD2 (5 bases). Germline loops: CDR1 SNHLY, CDR2 FYNNEI. Trimming took 1 base from V and 0 from J, leaving 10 bases between them. The CDR3 contains 15 residues. DNA for the CDR3: TGTGCCAGCAGTGAAGGTCAGGAGGCCTCCTACGAGCAGTACTTC. Translated: CASSEGQEASYEQYF.

This sequence joins TRBV23-1 and TRBJ2-7; 7 nucleotides align to TRBD1. TRBV23-1 is labeled an ORF, and its function is uncertain. The CDR3 is 18 amino acids. V was pared by 2 bases and J by 0 bases, with 13 bases of the junction left unmatched. The CDR3, as DNA: TGCGCCAGCAGTCAAACGCCCGGGACAGCCCTCTCCTCCTACGAGCAGTACTTC. Protein: CASSQTPGTALSSYEQYF.